The source of this T cell receptor (beta chain) is a study of identical twins' blood T cells. Sample barcodes were added at both library ends during cDNA synthesis. Each CDR3 protein gets one entry after TCRdb re-called the 5' RACE reads with MiXCR. The table includes a few hundred thousand distinct CDR3 sequences, under 30% detected once. As concerns this clonotype: Its antigen is unidentified.

The germline V gene encodes CDR1 SGDLS and CDR2 YYNGEE. This CDR3 region has 11 residues. Trimming stripped 3 bases from V and 7 bases from J, with 5 bases between. Study-level points and caveats: Top TCRbeta clonotypes were shared more with twin than unrelated donors.

The gene calls are TRBV9 and TRBJ2-1, with unresolved D. Input material: PBMCs. This sequence originates from a woman between 18 and 55 years old in good health. This CDR3 reads CASSERNEQFF. CDR3 nucleotides: TGTGCCAGCAGCGAAAGGAATGAGCAGTTCTTC.